This T cell receptor beta chain originates from a study of cytomegalovirus exposure and HLA in healthy donors. Study-wide points: Subsequent analysis revealed that first-cohort TCR clusters tended to co-occur in the 120 validation repertoires. High sensitivity and specificity were reportedly achieved when the classifier diagnosed cytomegalovirus status.

The repertoire was sequenced with immunoSEQ multiplex PCR; TCRdb's copy has only in-frame clones and lacks some. The repertoire has about 120,000 clones, 88% of them found once; the top ten carry more than 5%. CDR1 and CDR2 (germline): MNHEY, SMNVEV (reference sequence). V was cut by 2 bases and J by 4 bases, with 8 bases left in between. The CDR3 contains 13 residues. Comment on this clone: The antigen is not known.

The V and J genes are TRBV27 and TRBJ1-2; D unresolved. The origin of this receptor is a woman aged 18-29 years in good health and CMV-seropositive. The specimen sequenced was PBMCs. The CDR3 here is CASSLGPIYGYTF. The CDR3 region has the DNA TGTGCCAGCAGTTTAGGGCCGATCTATGGCTACACCTTC.